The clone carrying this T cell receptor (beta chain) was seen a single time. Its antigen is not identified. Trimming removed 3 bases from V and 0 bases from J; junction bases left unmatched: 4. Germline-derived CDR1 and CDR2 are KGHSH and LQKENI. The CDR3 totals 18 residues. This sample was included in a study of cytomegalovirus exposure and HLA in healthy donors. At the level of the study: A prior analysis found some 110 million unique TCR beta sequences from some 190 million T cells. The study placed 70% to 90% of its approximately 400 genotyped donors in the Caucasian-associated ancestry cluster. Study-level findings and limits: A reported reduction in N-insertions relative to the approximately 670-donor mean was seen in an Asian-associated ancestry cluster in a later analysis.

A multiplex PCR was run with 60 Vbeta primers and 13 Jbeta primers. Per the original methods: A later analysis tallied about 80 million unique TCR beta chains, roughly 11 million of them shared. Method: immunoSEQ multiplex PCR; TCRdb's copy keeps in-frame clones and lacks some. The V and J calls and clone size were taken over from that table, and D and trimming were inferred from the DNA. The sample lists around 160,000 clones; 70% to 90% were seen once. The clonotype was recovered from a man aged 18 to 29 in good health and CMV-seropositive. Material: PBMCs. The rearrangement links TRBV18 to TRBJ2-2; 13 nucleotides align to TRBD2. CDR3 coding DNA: TGTGCCAGCTCACCCAGGACTAGCGGGGGTTCGAACACCGGGGAGCTGTTTTTT. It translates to CASSPRTSGGSNTGELFF.